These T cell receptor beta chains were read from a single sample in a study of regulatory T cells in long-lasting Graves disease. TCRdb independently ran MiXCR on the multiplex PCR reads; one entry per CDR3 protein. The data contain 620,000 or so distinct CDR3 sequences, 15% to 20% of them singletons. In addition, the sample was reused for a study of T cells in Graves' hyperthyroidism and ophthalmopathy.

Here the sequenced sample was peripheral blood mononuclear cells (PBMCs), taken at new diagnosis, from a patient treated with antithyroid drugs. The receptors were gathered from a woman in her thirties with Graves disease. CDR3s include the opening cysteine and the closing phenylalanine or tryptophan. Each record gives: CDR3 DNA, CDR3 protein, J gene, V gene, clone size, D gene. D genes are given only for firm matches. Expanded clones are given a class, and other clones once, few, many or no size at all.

TGTGCCTGGAGTTCCCAACTGGGACAATCCGTCGATGGCTACACCTTC CAWSSQLGQSVDGYTF TRBJ1-2 TRBV30 many .
TGTGCCAGCAGCGGACAGGGATTTATAGATACGCAGTATTTT CASSGQGFIDTQYF TRBJ2-3 TRBV2 many TRBD1
TGTGCCTGGAGTTTTACGGGACAGGGACGATACGAGCAGTACTTC CAWSFTGQGRYEQYF TRBJ2-7 TRBV30 few TRBD1
TGCAGTGCTCCTAGGGGCAATCAAGAGACCCAGTACTTC CSAPRGNQETQYF TRBJ2-5 TRBV20-1 . .
TGTGCCAGCAGCCCCCCCGCGTCCGATGAGCAGTTCTTC CASSPPASDEQFF TRBJ2-1 TRBV7-3 many .
TGTGCCTGGAAGGAGGACAGGAGCTCCTACAATGAGCAGTTCTTC CAWKEDRSSYNEQFF TRBJ2-1 TRBV30 . TRBD1
TGTGCCATCAGGGGAGCGGCGGCAGTAGAGACCCAGTACTTC CAIRGAAAVETQYF TRBJ2-5 TRBV10-3 many .
TGTGCCAGCGCCTCCCTCCTCGTGGGGACAATGCGTGGCTACACCTTC CASASLLVGTMRGYTF TRBJ1-2 TRBV27 many .
TGTGCCAGCTTAAGCGGGACAGGGTCCGACGAGCAGTACTTC CASLSGTGSDEQYF TRBJ2-7 TRBV2 many TRBD1
TGTGCCAGCCGGCCCCAATCCCTTAGCACAGATACGCAGTATTTT CASRPQSLSTDTQYF TRBJ2-3 TRBV6-1 . .
TGTGCCAGCAGTTACTCAGGCCGAACTGGGGCCAACGTCCTGACTTTC CASSYSGRTGANVLTF TRBJ2-6 TRBV6-2/TRBV6-3 few .
TGTGCCAGCAGTGGATGGGACAGCAATCAGCCCCAGCATTTT CASSGWDSNQPQHF TRBJ1-5 TRBV2 many .
TGTGCCAGCAGTGACTCACCGGCGGTCACAGATACGCAGTATTTT CASSDSPAVTDTQYF TRBJ2-3 TRBV6-1 . .
TGCAGCGTTGAAGGACAGGGTGGTAGCGAGCAGTACTTC CSVEGQGGSEQYF TRBJ2-7 TRBV29-1 . TRBD1
TGTGCCAGTAGTTACGGGGGAGGGGGCAACGAGCAGTACTTC CASSYGGGGNEQYF TRBJ2-7 TRBV6-2/TRBV6-3 many .
TGTGCCAGCAGCTTGGAGTCCTCTAGCACAGATACGCAGTATTTT CASSLESSSTDTQYF TRBJ2-3 TRBV7-2 many .
TGTGCCAGCTCACGACACAGGGGGAATGAGCAGTTCTTC CASSRHRGNEQFF TRBJ2-1 TRBV18 . TRBD1
TGCAGTGCTAAAAGGATACTAGGCGGGAGCTCCTACGAGCAGTACTTC CSAKRILGGSSYEQYF TRBJ2-7 TRBV20-1 few TRBD2
TGTGCCAGCAACTCACCGTCTTGGCGGGGTAATCAGCCCCAGCATTTT CASNSPSWRGNQPQHF TRBJ1-5 TRBV6-2/TRBV6-3 many .
TGCAGCGTCCGGGACACCATACTCCGGCAGTACTTC CSVRDTILRQYF TRBJ2-7 TRBV29-1 many .
TGTGCCAGCAGTTACGACGGGTATAAAGGAGCGGCTCCCTACGAGCAGTACTTC CASSYDGYKGAAPYEQYF TRBJ2-7 TRBV6-2/TRBV6-3 . .
TGTGCCAGCCGCCTATGGCGGGAGTCTTACGAGCAGTACTTC CASRLWRESYEQYF TRBJ2-7 TRBV28 . TRBD2
TGCAGTGCAGCGGCTAGCATAGATACGCAGTATTTT CSAAASIDTQYF TRBJ2-3 TRBV20-1 . .
TGTGCCAGCAGCTACCCCCCGGACAGGGAGCAAGAGACCCAGTACTTC CASSYPPDREQETQYF TRBJ2-5 TRBV6-2/TRBV6-3 many TRBD1
TGTGCCAGCAGTTTAAGGGCTAGCGGGGCCTACGAGCAGTACTTC CASSLRASGAYEQYF TRBJ2-7 TRBV27 . TRBD2
TGTGCCACCGGAGGGGGCGATCAGCCCCAGCATTTT CATGGGDQPQHF TRBJ1-5 TRBV28 few TRBD1
TGTGCCAGCAGCACCGACTACTTTCTGGGCAATGAGCAGTTCTTC CASSTDYFLGNEQFF TRBJ2-1 TRBV13 . .
TGTGCCATCAGCGGGACTAGCGGGAGTCCGTATGAGCAGTACTTC CAISGTSGSPYEQYF TRBJ2-7 TRBV10-3 many TRBD2
TGTGCCAGCAGTGACATCCGTCGGGCTAGCGGGACTTACTACGAGCAGTACTTC CASSDIRRASGTYYEQYF TRBJ2-7 TRBV6-1 many TRBD2
TGCAGTGCTGGTGGGGTTCTGGAGACCCAGTACTTC CSAGGVLETQYF TRBJ2-5 TRBV20-1 many .
TGTGCCAGTAGTAATCTGGCGGGAGGCCCCATGGATACGCAGTATTTT CASSNLAGGPMDTQYF TRBJ2-3 TRBV19 few TRBD2
TGTGCCAGCAGCGTGTCCGGGACAGGGAATCAGCCCCAGCATTTT CASSVSGTGNQPQHF TRBJ1-5 TRBV7-9 . TRBD1